This entry features one TCR beta chain sequence. CDR3 length: 16 amino acids. The V gene end was trimmed by 5 bases and the J gene end by 1 base; junction bases not matched to a gene: 8. The germline gives CDR1 SEHNR, CDR2 FQNEAQ (reference sequence). The record originates from a study of blood T cell repertoires in COVID-19. Source study methods: How many nucleated cells were present was estimated from reference gene primer amplification. Sequencing was performed with immunoSEQ multiplex PCR; in TCRdb, only in-frame clones are kept and a portion is missing. That table gives V, J and clone size, and the DNA gave D and trimming. The profile shows 270,000 or so clones, about 89% of them singletons.

The source is a man aged 35 to 55 with active or convalescent COVID-19. Material for sequencing was peripheral blood. The chain couples TRBV7-9 to TRBJ1-1; 9 nucleotides agree with TRBD1. This chain's CDR3 is CASSPRQGERNTEAFF. The CDR3 DNA is TGTGCCAGCAGCCCCCGACAGGGGGAAAGGAACACTGAAGCTTTCTTT.